These 16 T cell receptor beta chains were sequenced from one sample in a study of post-analysis software for immune sequencing data. These receptors have no known antigen. Findings of the study overall: Included in a set of roughly five TRBV segments more frequent in patients than controls were TRBV5-6, TRBV5-1 and TRBV20-1.

The TCR beta cDNA libraries carried unique molecular identifiers. TCRdb reanalysed the PCR reads using MiXCR and keeps one entry per CDR3 protein. This table holds 750,000 to 950,000 distinct CDR3 sequences, about 43% found once. The sequenced sample consisted of blood. These TCRs come from a girl under 18 with multiple sclerosis.

The chain employs TRBV19 and TRBJ1-5; D may be TRBD1 (5 bases). The CDR3 loop spans 15 amino acids. Trimming pared 6 bases from V and 4 bases from J, leaving 16 bases between. The V gene's germline CDR1 is LNHDA and CDR2 SQIVND (reference sequence). CDR3 sequence: CASSSVGGTNQPQHF. The CDR3, as DNA: TGTGCCAGTAGCTCTGTGGGGGGAACTAATCAGCCCCAGCATTTT.

A remark on this clonotype: One end of the junction does not line up with germline, which may come from a read error. The chain joins TRBV20-1 to TRBJ2-7; 10 bases are shared with TRBD2. Germline V CDR1 and CDR2: DFQATT, SNEGSKA (reference sequence). CDR3 length: 13 amino acids. The CDR3 DNA is TGCAATGCTAGTACTAGCGGGACGTTCGAGCAGTACTTC. Translation: CNASTSGTFEQYF.

The chain joins TRBV20-1 to TRBJ2-3; 8 bases map to TRBD2. The CDR3 spans 14 residues. Per the germline V gene, CDR1 is DFQATT and CDR2 is SNEGSKA (reference sequence). The CDR3 coding sequence is TGCACCCGTCAGTCACCCGGGAGGGGGACAACGCAGTATTTT. Encoded protein: CTRQSPGRGTTQYF.

This clonotype was picked up a small number of times. The chain uses TRBV5-6 and TRBJ2-7, with 8 bases matching TRBD2. Trimming removed 4 bases from V and 3 bases from J; junction bases left unmatched: 12. In germline, CDR1 is SGHDT, CDR2 YYEEEE. This CDR3 has 16 amino acids. CDR3 loop: CASSRDRISGNYEQYF. CDR3 coding DNA: TGTGCCAGCAGCAGAGACCGGATTAGCGGGAACTACGAGCAGTACTTC.

The chain couples TRBV28 to TRBJ2-3; 7 bases align to TRBD2. Per the germline V gene, CDR1 is MDHEN and CDR2 is SYDVKM. This CDR3 contains 17 residues. The junction had 10 bases not matched to a gene; V was cut back by 4 bases and J by 0 bases. This CDR3 is CASSSHPLAESTDTQYF. Written as DNA, the CDR3 is TGTGCCAGCAGTTCCCACCCCCTAGCGGAGAGCACAGATACGCAGTATTTT.

This clonotype was seen only a few times. The CDR3 bases are TGTGCCAGCGGGGGATTAGCGGGGCCCTACGAGCAGTACTTC. Translating gives CASGGLAGPYEQYF. The chain recombines TRBV6-6 with TRBJ2-7, with 8 bases identical to TRBD2. Germline CDR1 MNHNY, CDR2 SVGAGI (reference sequence). V lost 8 bases to trimming and J lost 2 bases; unmatched junction nucleotides: 8. The CDR3 covers 14 residues.

The rearrangement links TRBV18 to TRBJ2-1, with TRBD2 as a possible D gene (5 bases). With 6 bases removed from V and 5 bases from J, the gap between germline ends came to 17 bases. Germline V gene data show CDR1 as KGHSH and CDR2 as LQKENI. This CDR3 spans 15 amino acids. In nucleotides, the CDR3 is TGTGCCAGCTCGTTATGGGGAAGCGGAAACAATGAGCAGTTCTTC. The encoded protein is CASSLWGSGNNEQFF.

J is TRBJ1-2 and V is TRBV5-6; 7 nucleotides line up with TRBD1. V lost 5 bases to trimming and J lost 8 bases; unmatched junction nucleotides: 12. Germline CDR1 is SGHDT and CDR2 is YYEEEE. The CDR3 consists of 14 residues. DNA for the CDR3: TGTGCCAGCAGGGACGACAGGGAGGGGTACGGCTACACCTTC. Translated: CASRDDREGYGYTF.

This clonotype was seen a few times. This chain joins TRBV6-5 and TRBJ2-1; 9 bases agree with TRBD2. Germline lookup yields CDR1 MNHEY and CDR2 SVGAGI. CDR3 length: 19 residues. With V trimmed by 0 bases and J by 4 bases, 13 bases remained unmatched. CDR3 sequence: CASSYSNSITSGPYNEQFF. The CDR3 region has the DNA TGTGCCAGCAGTTACTCCAACTCAATTACTAGCGGGCCTTACAATGAGCAGTTCTTC.

Ten or more counts support this clonotype. The chain couples TRBV12-3 or TRBV12-4 to TRBJ1-5; 7 nucleotides line up with TRBD1. This CDR3 is 15 amino acids long. Trimming took 4 bases from V and 3 from J; bases not matched to a gene: 6. The CDR3 reads CASSSVQGYNQPQHF. Written as DNA, the CDR3 is TGTGCCAGCAGTTCGGTACAGGGGTACAATCAGCCCCAGCATTTT.

This clonotype was counted once. The chain uses TRBV24-1 and TRBJ2-1; D gene uncertain. The CDR3 runs to 12 residues. Germline-derived CDR1 and CDR2 are KGHDR and SFDVKD. The V end was cut by 9 bases, the J end by 8 bases, with 13 bases between. CDR3 in DNA: TGTGCCACCGGGTCTTTCCGGGATGAGCAGTTCTTC. This encodes CATGSFRDEQFF.

This clonotype has only one observation. The rearrangement joins TRBV13 to TRBJ1-1; 8 bases align to TRBD1. Germline V CDR1 and CDR2: PRHDT, FYEKMQ (reference sequence). V lost 5 bases to trimming and J lost 3 bases; unmatched junction nucleotides: 14. The CDR3 is made up of 17 amino acids. Here the CDR3 reads CASSAGTGVRIYTEAFF. The CDR3 DNA follows: TGTGCCAGCAGCGCCGGGACAGGCGTAAGGATTTACACTGAAGCTTTCTTT. Full variable domain (remainder filled in from reference TRBV13 and TRBJ1-1): AAGVIQSPRHLIKEKRETATLKCYPIPRHDTVYWYQQGPGQDPQFLISFYEKMQSDKGSIPDRFSAQQFSDYHSELNMSSLELGDSALYFCASSAGTGVRIYTEAFFGQGTRLTVV.

The genes are TRBV7-9 and TRBJ1-1; maybe TRBD1 (5 bases). The CDR3 covers 16 residues. In germline, CDR1 is SEHNR, CDR2 FQNEAQ (reference sequence). V lost 5 bases to trimming and J lost 1 base, with 17 bases between them. Written as DNA, the CDR3 is TGTGCCAGCAGCCCCGGGGGGGAGAGGAGGAACACTGAAGCTTTCTTT. This gives the protein CASSPGGERRNTEAFF.

The V call is TRBV5-1, the J call TRBJ1-5; D remains unclear. Germline loops: CDR1 SGHRS, CDR2 YFSETQ. This CDR3 region has 15 residues. Trimming stripped 5 bases from V and 0 bases from J, with 12 bases between. CDR3 coding DNA: TGCGCCAGCAGATTCGGTCCCAGTAGCAATCAGCCCCAGCATTTT. Its protein product is CASRFGPSSNQPQHF. The full variable domain, completed using reference TRBV5-1 and TRBJ1-5, is KAGVTQTPRYLIKTRGQQVTLSCSPISGHRSVSWYQQTPGQGLQFLFEYFSETQRNKGNFPGRFSGRQFSNSRSEMNVSTLELGDSALYLCASRFGPSSNQPQHFGDGTRLSIL.

The V and J genes are TRBV20-1 and TRBJ2-5; 8 nucleotides agree with TRBD1. Germline V gene data show CDR1 as DFQATT and CDR2 as SNEGSKA (reference sequence). The ends lost 5 bases at V and 1 base at J; junction bases unmatched: 3. The CDR3 runs 13 residues. The CDR3 spells CSAWDRIQETQYF. The CDR3 DNA reads as TGCAGTGCTTGGGACAGGATCCAAGAGACCCAGTACTTC.

The chain carries TRBV4-3 and TRBJ1-2, with no clear D. There are 16 residues in the CDR3. Germline CDR1 LGHNA, CDR2 YSLEER. The V end lost 0 bases, the J end lost 8 bases, and 19 bases lay between the germline ends. The CDR3 here is CASSQDQSGFSRGYTF. The DNA of the CDR3 is TGCGCCAGCAGCCAAGATCAATCGGGTTTTTCTAGAGGCTACACCTTC.